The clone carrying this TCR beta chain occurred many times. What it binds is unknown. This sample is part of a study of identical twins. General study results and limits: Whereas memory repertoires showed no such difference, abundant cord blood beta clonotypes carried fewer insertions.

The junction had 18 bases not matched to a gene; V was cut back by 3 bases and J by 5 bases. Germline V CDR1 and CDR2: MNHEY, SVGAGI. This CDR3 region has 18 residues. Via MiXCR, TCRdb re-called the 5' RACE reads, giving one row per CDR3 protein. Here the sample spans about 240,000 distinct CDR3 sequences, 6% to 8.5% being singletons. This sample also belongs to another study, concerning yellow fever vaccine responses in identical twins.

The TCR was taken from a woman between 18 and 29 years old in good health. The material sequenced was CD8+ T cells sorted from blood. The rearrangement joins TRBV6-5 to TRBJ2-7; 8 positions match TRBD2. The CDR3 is CASSYKPWSGGGGDEQYF. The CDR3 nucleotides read TGTGCCAGCAGTTATAAACCATGGTCCGGGGGGGGCGGCGACGAGCAGTACTTC.